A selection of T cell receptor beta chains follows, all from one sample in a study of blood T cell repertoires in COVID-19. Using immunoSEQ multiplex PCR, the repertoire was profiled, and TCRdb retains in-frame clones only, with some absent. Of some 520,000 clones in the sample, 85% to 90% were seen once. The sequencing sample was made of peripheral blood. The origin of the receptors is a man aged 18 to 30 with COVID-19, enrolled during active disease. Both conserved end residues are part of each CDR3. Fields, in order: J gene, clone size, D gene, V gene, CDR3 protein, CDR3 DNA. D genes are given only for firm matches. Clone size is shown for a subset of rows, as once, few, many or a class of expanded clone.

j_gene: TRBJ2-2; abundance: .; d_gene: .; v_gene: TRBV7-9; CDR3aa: CASSLLAAPGELFF; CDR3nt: TGTGCCAGCAGCTTATTAGCGGCACCCGGGGAGCTGTTTTTT
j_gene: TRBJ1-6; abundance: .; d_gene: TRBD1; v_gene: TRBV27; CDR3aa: CASSFVRQGWRSPLHF; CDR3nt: TGTGCCAGCAGTTTCGTGAGACAGGGATGGAGGTCACCCCTCCACTTT
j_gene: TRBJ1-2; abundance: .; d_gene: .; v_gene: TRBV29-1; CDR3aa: CSVVNGPLYGYTF; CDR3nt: TGCAGCGTTGTGAACGGTCCTCTCTATGGCTACACCTTC
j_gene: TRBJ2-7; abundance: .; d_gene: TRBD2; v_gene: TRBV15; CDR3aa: CATSNPSRGSSYEQYF; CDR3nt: TGTGCCACCAGCAACCCGAGTCGCGGGAGTTCCTACGAGCAGTACTTC
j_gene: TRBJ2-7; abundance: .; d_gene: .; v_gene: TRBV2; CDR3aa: CASTPSGDRYEQYF; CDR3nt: TGTGCCAGCACCCCGTCAGGGGATCGCTACGAGCAGTACTTC
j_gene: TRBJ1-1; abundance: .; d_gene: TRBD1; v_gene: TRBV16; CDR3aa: CASSQTLDRVAEAFF; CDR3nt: TGTGCCAGCAGCCAAACATTGGACAGGGTAGCTGAAGCTTTCTTT
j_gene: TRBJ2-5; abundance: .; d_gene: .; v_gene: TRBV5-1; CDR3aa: CASSLLLRAGETQYF; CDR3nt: TGCGCCAGCAGCTTGTTGCTCAGGGCAGGGGAGACCCAGTACTTC
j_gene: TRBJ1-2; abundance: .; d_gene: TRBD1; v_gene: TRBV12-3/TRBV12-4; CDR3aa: CASSTGQGYGYTF; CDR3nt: TGTGCCAGCAGCACGGGACAGGGGTATGGCTACACCTTC
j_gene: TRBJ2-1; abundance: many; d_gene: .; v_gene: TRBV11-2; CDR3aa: CASSLGLEQFF; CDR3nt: TGTGCCAGCAGCTTAGGACTTGAGCAGTTCTTC
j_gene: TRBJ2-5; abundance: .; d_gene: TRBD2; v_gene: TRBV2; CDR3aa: CASTRTREGETQYF; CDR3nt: TGTGCCAGCACGAGGACTAGAGAAGGAGAGACCCAGTACTTC
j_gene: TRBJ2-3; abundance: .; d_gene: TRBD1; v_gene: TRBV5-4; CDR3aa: CASSLAPFGTGNTDTQYF; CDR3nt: TGTGCCAGCAGCTTGGCCCCCTTTGGGACAGGGAACACAGATACGCAGTATTTT
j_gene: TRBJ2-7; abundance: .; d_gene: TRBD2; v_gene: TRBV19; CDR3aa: CASSMGGTGYEQYF; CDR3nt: TGTGCCAGTAGTATGGGAGGGACGGGCTACGAGCAGTACTTC
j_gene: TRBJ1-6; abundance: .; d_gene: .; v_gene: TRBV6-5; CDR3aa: CASRTGINSPLHF; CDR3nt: TGTGCCAGCAGGACAGGAATTAATTCACCCCTCCACTTT
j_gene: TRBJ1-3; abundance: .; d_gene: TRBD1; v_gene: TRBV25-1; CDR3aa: CASSDSGGQGSGNTIYF; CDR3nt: TGTGCCAGCAGTGATTCAGGGGGACAGGGCTCTGGAAACACCATATATTTT
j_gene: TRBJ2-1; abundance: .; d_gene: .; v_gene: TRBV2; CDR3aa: CASGVASLYNEQFF; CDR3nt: TGTGCCAGCGGTGTGGCCTCCCTTTACAATGAGCAGTTCTTC
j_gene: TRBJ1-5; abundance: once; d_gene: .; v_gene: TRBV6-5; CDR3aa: CASRQQVSNQPQHF; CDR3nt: TGTGCCAGCCGACAACAGGTTTCAAATCAGCCCCAGCATTTT
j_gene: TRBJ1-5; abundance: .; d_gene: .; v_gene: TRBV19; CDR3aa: CASSTRQASNQPQHF; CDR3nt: TGTGCCAGTAGTACCAGACAGGCAAGCAATCAGCCCCAGCATTTT
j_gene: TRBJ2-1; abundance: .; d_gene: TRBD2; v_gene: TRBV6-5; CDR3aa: CASTSLLGTSNEQFF; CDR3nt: TGTGCCAGCACCTCACTGCTGGGGACTAGCAATGAGCAGTTCTTC
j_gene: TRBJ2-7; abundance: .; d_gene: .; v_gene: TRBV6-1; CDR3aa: CASSDLSGYEQYF; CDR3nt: TGTGCCAGCAGTGATCTTAGCGGCTACGAGCAGTACTTC
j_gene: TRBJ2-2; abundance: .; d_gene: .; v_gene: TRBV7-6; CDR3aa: CASSFTATGELFF; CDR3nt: TGTGCCAGCAGCTTCACAGCCACCGGGGAGCTGTTTTTT
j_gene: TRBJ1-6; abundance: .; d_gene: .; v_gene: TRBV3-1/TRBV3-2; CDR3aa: CASSQAGSRLNSPLHF; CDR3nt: TGTGCCAGCAGCCAGGCCGGGAGCAGACTTAATTCACCCCTCCACTTT
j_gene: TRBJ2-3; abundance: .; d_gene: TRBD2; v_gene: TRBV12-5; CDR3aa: CASGFSGGGDTQYF; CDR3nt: TGTGCTAGTGGTTTTAGCGGGGGGGGTGATACGCAGTATTTT
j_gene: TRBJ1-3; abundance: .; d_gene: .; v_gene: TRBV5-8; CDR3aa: CASSFSPYGNTIYF; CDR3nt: TGTGCCAGCAGCTTTAGCCCTTACGGAAACACCATATATTTT
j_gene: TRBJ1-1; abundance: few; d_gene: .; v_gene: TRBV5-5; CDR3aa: CASSGAGTSPMNTEAFF; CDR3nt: TGTGCCAGCAGCGGTGCCGGGACAAGCCCCATGAACACTGAAGCTTTCTTT
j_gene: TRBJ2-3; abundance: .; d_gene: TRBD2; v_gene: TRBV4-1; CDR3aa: CASSASGGGDTQYF; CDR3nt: TGCGCCAGCAGCGCAAGCGGGGGAGGAGATACGCAGTATTTT
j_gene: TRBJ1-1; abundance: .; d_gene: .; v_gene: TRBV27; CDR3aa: CASSNQGRSATEAFF; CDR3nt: TGTGCCAGCAGTAACCAGGGCCGTTCGGCCACTGAAGCTTTCTTT
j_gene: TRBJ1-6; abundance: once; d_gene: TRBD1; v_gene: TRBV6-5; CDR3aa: CASSYSGTGDSPLHF; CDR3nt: TGTGCCAGCAGTTACTCCGGGACAGGGGACTCACCCCTCCACTTT
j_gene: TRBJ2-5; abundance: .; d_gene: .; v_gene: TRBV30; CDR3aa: CAWSGGSQETQYF; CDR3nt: TGTGCCTGGAGTGGTGGCAGCCAAGAGACCCAGTACTTC